This T cell receptor (beta chain) was found in a study of blood T cells in healthy people across ages. The second PCR ran roughly 6 to 11 cycles with a sample-barcoded 5' primer and J-beta primers. MiXCR, applied by TCRdb to the 5' RACE reads, yields one record per CDR3 protein. The table includes around 800,000 distinct CDR3 sequences, roughly 50% detected once. The CDR3 runs 12 residues. Trimming stripped 5 bases from V and 8 bases from J, with 10 bases between. Germline V CDR1 and CDR2: SEHNR, FQNEAQ (reference sequence). Whenever a sample was processed, at least 6.5 million PBMCs were isolated. This receptor was obtained from an older man in good health. This sequence joins TRBV7-9 and TRBJ2-1; no clear D. Specimen: blood. This CDR3 is CASSAFLHEQFF. Written as DNA, the CDR3 is TGTGCCAGCAGCGCTTTCCTCCATGAGCAGTTCTTC.